The 16 T cell receptor beta chains below come from one sample, sequenced in a study of blood T cell repertoires in COVID-19. Some clones are missing from TCRdb's copy, which holds only in-frame ones; the method was immunoSEQ multiplex PCR. Among approximately 72,000 clones listed, approximately 82% were seen once. Sample: peripheral blood. These receptors all come from a woman older than 75 with acute or convalescent COVID-19.

V gene TRBV30 combines with J gene TRBJ1-6, with 8 bases fitting TRBD1. CDR1 and CDR2 from the germline V gene are GTSNPN and SVGIG (reference sequence). The CDR3 is 15 amino acids. Losses at the gene ends were 3 bases for V and 7 bases for J; bases not matched to a gene: 8. As DNA, the CDR3 is TGTGCCTGGAGGGAACAGGGGGGATCGAATTCACCCCTCCACTTT. As protein: CAWREQGGSNSPLHF. The full variable domain, completed using reference TRBV30 and TRBJ1-6, is SQTIHQWPATLVQPVGSPLSLECTVEGTSNPNLYWYRQAAGRGLQLLFYSVGIGQISSEVPQNLSASRPQDRQFILSSKKLLLSDSGFYLCAWREQGGSNSPLHFGNGTRLTVT.

V usage is TRBV2 and J usage is TRBJ1-6; TRBD1 might be the D (6 bases). V lost 8 bases to trimming and J lost 9 bases, with 14 bases between them. The CDR3 contains 13 residues. Germline lookup yields CDR1 SNHLY and CDR2 FYNNEI. DNA of the CDR3: TGTGCCAGCTTTAAAGGGGGGGGTTCACCCCTCCACTTT. It specifies CASFKGGGSPLHF.

Written as DNA, the CDR3 is TGTGCCATCATGGGGACAGGGCCGAACACTGAAGCTTTCTTT. Amino acids: CAIMGTGPNTEAFF. This chain uses TRBV10-3 with TRBJ1-1, with 9 bases fitting TRBD1. This CDR3 contains 14 residues. The J segment lost 1 base and the V segment lost 7 bases, leaving 4 bases of the junction unmatched. CDR1 is ENHRY, CDR2 SYGVKD, per germline.

The rearrangement uses TRBV10-1 and TRBJ1-1; no definite D call. Trimming cost V 0 bases and J 6 bases, with 14 bases left between them. The CDR3 runs to 15 residues. CDR1 and CDR2 (germline): WNHNN, SYGVQD (reference sequence). The CDR3 loop is CASSESSASGAEAFF. DNA of the CDR3: TGCGCCAGCAGTGAGTCGTCGGCCTCCGGGGCTGAAGCTTTCTTT.

The V gene is TRBV5-8, the J gene TRBJ2-7, with TRBD2 identical over 15 bases. The CDR3 runs to 16 residues. With 4 bases clipped from V and 4 bases from J, the junction kept 6 bases outside the gene matches. CDR1 and CDR2 from the germline V gene are SGHTS and YDEGEE. In nucleotides, the CDR3 is TGTGCCAGCAGCCCCCGGACTAGCGGGGGGGAATACGAGCAGTACTTC. This sequence encodes CASSPRTSGGEYEQYF. Complete variable domain (other parts from reference TRBV5-8 and TRBJ2-7): EAGVTQSPTHLIKTRGQQATLRCSPISGHTSVYWYQQALGLGLQFLLWYDEGEERNRGNFPPRFSGRQFPNYSSELNVNALELEDSALYLCASSPRTSGGEYEQYFGPGTRLTVT.

This clone was counted a single time. The chain carries TRBV19 and TRBJ1-5; TRBD1 agrees at 7 bases. Trimming at V came to 6 bases and at J to 2 bases, leaving 7 bases not matched to a gene. This CDR3 has 15 amino acids. Looked up from germline, CDR1 is LNHDA and CDR2 is SQIVND (reference sequence). The CDR3 protein is CASSLTGVRNQPQHF. In DNA form, the CDR3 reads TGTGCCAGTAGCCTAACAGGGGTACGCAATCAGCCCCAGCATTTT.

This rearrangement joins TRBV6-5 to TRBJ2-2; perhaps TRBD1 as D (6 bases). Germline V gene lookup returns CDR1 MNHEY and CDR2 SVGAGI. The CDR3 consists of 15 residues. Trimming left V 3 bases short and J 4 bases short, with 12 bases between. The CDR3 protein is CASSYATGTTGELFF. In DNA form, the CDR3 reads TGTGCCAGCAGTTATGCGACAGGTACCACCGGGGAGCTGTTTTTT.

This clone turned up a few times. V gene TRBV7-3 combines with J gene TRBJ2-2; D might be TRBD2 (6 bases). CDR3 length: 14 residues. V was shortened by 5 bases and J by 8 bases, with 15 bases between the two germline ends. The germline gives CDR1 SGHTA, CDR2 FQGTGA. CDR3 region: CASSPRGARGELFF. The CDR3 DNA reads TGTGCCAGCAGCCCGCGGGGCGCTAGGGGGGAGCTGTTTTTT.

This rearrangement joins TRBV7-9 to TRBJ2-7, with D possibly being TRBD2 (6 bases). The V end was cut by 3 bases, the J end by 0 bases, with 9 bases between. Germline loops: CDR1 SEHNR, CDR2 FQNEAQ (reference sequence). CDR3 length: 14 amino acids. The CDR3 region has the DNA TGTGCCAGCAGCTTGGAGGGGAGCTCCTACGAGCAGTACTTC. Translated, it gives CASSLEGSSYEQYF.

This chain uses TRBV7-2 with TRBJ1-2; 7 bases fit TRBD1. The CDR3 length is 13 residues. The germline V gene has CDR1 SGHTA and CDR2 FQGNSA. The V gene end was trimmed by 6 bases and the J gene end by 4 bases; junction bases not matched to a gene: 5. CDR3 in DNA: TGTGCCAGCAGTTCCGACAGGGCCTATGGCTACACCTTC. It translates to CASSSDRAYGYTF. The full variable domain, completed using reference TRBV7-2 and TRBJ1-2, is GAGVSQSPSNKVTEKGKDVELRCDPISGHTALYWYRQSLGQGLEFLIYFQGNSAPDKSGLPSDRFSAERTGGSVSTLTIQRTQQEDSAVYLCASSSDRAYGYTFGSGTRLTVV.

This clone has more than one count but fewer than ten. The genes are TRBV7-3 and TRBJ2-2; 12 bases are a match to TRBD2. In germline, CDR1 is SGHTA, CDR2 FQGTGA. This CDR3 comprises 17 residues. Trimming cost V 5 bases and J 0 bases; bases outside gene matches: 4. CDR3 nucleotides: TGTGCCAGCAGCCCAGGACTAGCGGGGCCGAACACCGGGGAGCTGTTTTTT. It encodes CASSPGLAGPNTGELFF.

The V and J genes are TRBV7-9 and TRBJ1-4, with 10 bases that match TRBD1. The V gene's germline CDR1 is SEHNR and CDR2 FQNEAQ (reference sequence). The CDR3 is 15 amino acids. V trimming: 5 bases; J trimming: 7 bases; junction bases outside the gene matches: 7. CDR3 DNA: TGTGCCAGCAGCCCCGGGACAGGGGAATCTGAAAAACTGTTTTTT. Translating it yields CASSPGTGESEKLFF.

The J gene is TRBJ2-3, the V gene TRBV30; 15 bases line up with TRBD2. Germline V lookup: CDR1 GTSNPN, CDR2 SVGIG (reference sequence). J lost 7 bases, V lost 3 bases, and 5 bases had no gene match. This CDR3 spans 15 amino acids. CDR3 residues: CAWSAGLAGGNTQYF. CDR3 coding DNA: TGTGCCTGGAGCGCCGGACTAGCGGGGGGGAATACGCAGTATTTT.

This clone showed up just once. J is TRBJ2-2 and V is TRBV24-1; possibly TRBD1 for D (5 bases). This CDR3 spans 14 amino acids. CDR1 and CDR2 from the germline V gene are KGHDR and SFDVKD. Trimming shortened V by 6 bases and J by 6 bases, and 13 bases separated the two germline ends. The CDR3: CATSMSTGSGELFF. The DNA of the CDR3 is TGTGCCACCAGTATGAGCACAGGATCCGGGGAGCTGTTTTTT.

The V call is TRBV20-1, the J call TRBJ1-3; D is unclear. The ends were cut back, 4 bases at V and 4 bases at J, with 5 bases in the middle. Germline loops: CDR1 DFQATT, CDR2 SNEGSKA (reference sequence). This CDR3 has 11 amino acids. The CDR3 here is CSAIRGNTIYF. CDR3 nucleotide sequence: TGCAGTGCTATTCGGGGAAACACCATATATTTT.

The rearrangement links TRBV6-5 to TRBJ1-1; D not resolved. This CDR3 spans 12 amino acids. The V end was cut by 7 bases, the J end by 5 bases, with 11 bases between. Germline V gene sequence: CDR1 MNHEY, CDR2 SVGAGI. Here the CDR3 DNA reads TGTGCCAGCACAGAGGGTTATACTGAAGCTTTCTTT. Its translation is CASTEGYTEAFF.